Sequencing of this TCR beta chain was carried out in a study of blood T cell repertoires in COVID-19. Whole-study context: In each case, the material was cDNA or gDNA derived from T cells, B-cell-depleted T cells, or PBMCs.

This clone was seen a handful of times. Profiled with immunoSEQ multiplex PCR; TCRdb holds only in-frame clones, not every one. This sample has 100,000 to 120,000 clones; around 81% occur once, and the top ten carry less than 45%. V was pared by 6 bases and J by 1 base, with 15 bases between. Germline CDR1 MRHNA, CDR2 SNTAGT. The CDR3 loop spans 15 amino acids. The receptor was derived from a man older than 75 with acute or convalescent COVID-19. Input material: peripheral blood. The genes are TRBV6-4 and TRBJ1-2, with TRBD1 as a possible D gene (5 bases). In nucleotides, the CDR3 is TGTGCCAGCAGGGAATTTGACAGCCTTAACTATGGCTACACCTTC. It encodes CASREFDSLNYGYTF.